The clone carrying this T cell receptor (beta chain) occurred many times. Its antigen is unknown. The library targeted TCRbeta and was prepared with unique molecular identifiers. Each CDR3 protein is one row after TCRdb ran MiXCR on the PCR reads. The data hold around 250,000 distinct CDR3 sequences, with around 7.8% observed a single time. This record comes from a study of T-cell reconstitution after alpha-beta-depleted transplantation in children. Study conclusions and caveats: The authors attributed T-cell counts and diversity one year after transplant mostly to newly produced T cells. In patients about two months after transplant, alpha-beta T cells reportedly arose from several hundred expanded graft clones.

V lost 5 bases to trimming and J lost 1 base; unmatched junction nucleotides: 1. The germline gives CDR1 PRHDT, CDR2 FYEKMQ (reference sequence). The CDR3 totals 13 residues. This sequence originates from a male patient between 10 and 17 years old who had a stem cell transplant for acute lymphoblastic leukemia, so the T cells may come from the graft donor. The starting material was PBMCs, mostly from graft donor cells, obtained 180 days after TCRalphabeta/CD19-depleted stem cell transplant. The chain links TRBV13 to TRBJ1-2; the match to TRBD1 covers 7 bases. The CDR3 here is CASSNRGNYGYTF. The CDR3 bases are TGTGCCAGCAGCAACAGGGGTAACTATGGCTACACCTTC.